This TCR beta chain appears in the sequencing data of a study of cytomegalovirus exposure and HLA in healthy donors. PCR amplification relied on 60 Vbeta primers (plus 13 Jbeta primers). Clones were sequenced by immunoSEQ multiplex PCR, and TCRdb holds only the in-frame ones, with some missing. The sample consists of 130,000 to 150,000 clones, roughly four fifths of them appearing once. Study-level results: Presence/absence analyses supposed approximately even sequencing depth among donors. Rarity held for most TCR sequences, but there were some public TCRs that occurred in many donors. Some highly shared sequence variants likely arose as a pipeline artifact. TCR beta V- and J-gene trimming was later associated with a missense DCLRE1C variant.

Points on this clone: Antigen unknown.

CDR1 ENHRY and CDR2 SYGVKD come from the germline V gene. V was pared by 4 bases and J by 6 bases, with 21 bases between. The CDR3 consists of 16 residues. The source of this sequence is a male donor in good health and CMV-seronegative. The V gene is TRBV10-3, the J gene TRBJ1-2, with D perhaps TRBD1 (6 bases). What was sequenced was PBMCs. CDR3 sequence (DNA): TGTGCCATCAGTGGGGACCCTTTAAGGGGGAAGAATGGCTACACCTTC. It codes for CAISGDPLRGKNGYTF.